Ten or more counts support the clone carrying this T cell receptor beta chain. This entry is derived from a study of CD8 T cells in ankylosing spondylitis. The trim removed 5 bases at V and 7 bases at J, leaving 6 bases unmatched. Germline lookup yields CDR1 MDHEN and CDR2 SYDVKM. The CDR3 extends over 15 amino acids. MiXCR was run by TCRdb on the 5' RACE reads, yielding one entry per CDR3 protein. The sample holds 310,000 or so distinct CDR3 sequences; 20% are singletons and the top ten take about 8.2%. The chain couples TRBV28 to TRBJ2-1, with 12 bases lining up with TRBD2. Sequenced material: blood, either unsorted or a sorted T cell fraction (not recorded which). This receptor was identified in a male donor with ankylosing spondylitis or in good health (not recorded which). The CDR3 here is CASSPRTSGKNEQFF. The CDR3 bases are TGTGCCAGCAGTCCTCGGACTAGCGGGAAGAATGAGCAGTTCTTC.